This TCR beta chain appears in the sequencing data of a study of blood T cell repertoires in COVID-19. Study context: Sites in the United States, Italy and Spain provided acute and convalescent COVID-19 samples.

Sequencing was performed with immunoSEQ multiplex PCR; in TCRdb, only in-frame clones are kept and a portion is missing. The data show hundreds of thousands of clones, about 90% seen once. Germline CDR1 reads SSHAT; CDR2 reads FNYEAQ (reference sequence). The CDR3 is made up of 16 amino acids. Trimming at V came to 5 bases and at J to 3 bases, leaving 5 bases not matched to a gene. The sequenced sample was peripheral blood. The V call is TRBV7-7, the J call TRBJ2-3; 13 bases match TRBD2. The clonotype comes from a man between 60 and 75 years old who had recovered from COVID-19. The CDR3 nucleotides read TGTGCCAGCAGCGTTGGGACTAGCGGGGCTACAGATACGCAGTATTTT. It is translated as CASSVGTSGATDTQYF.